This TCR beta chain is from a study of blood T cell repertoires in COVID-19. Method: immunoSEQ multiplex PCR; TCRdb's copy keeps in-frame clones and lacks some. The repertoire consists of tens of thousands of clones, with around 84% occurring once and the leading ten covering around 14%. CDR1 and CDR2 from the germline V gene are MNHNS and SASEGT. V lost 6 bases to trimming and J lost 8 bases; unmatched junction nucleotides: 9. CDR3 length: 14 residues. The genes are TRBV6-1 and TRBJ1-4; 7 bases map to TRBD1. This sequence was found in a woman in her 70s in a cohort sampled during active COVID-19. Sequenced: peripheral blood. The CDR3: CASRTGQNQEKLFF. The CDR3 nucleotides are TGTGCCAGCAGGACGGGACAGAACCAAGAAAAACTGTTTTTT.